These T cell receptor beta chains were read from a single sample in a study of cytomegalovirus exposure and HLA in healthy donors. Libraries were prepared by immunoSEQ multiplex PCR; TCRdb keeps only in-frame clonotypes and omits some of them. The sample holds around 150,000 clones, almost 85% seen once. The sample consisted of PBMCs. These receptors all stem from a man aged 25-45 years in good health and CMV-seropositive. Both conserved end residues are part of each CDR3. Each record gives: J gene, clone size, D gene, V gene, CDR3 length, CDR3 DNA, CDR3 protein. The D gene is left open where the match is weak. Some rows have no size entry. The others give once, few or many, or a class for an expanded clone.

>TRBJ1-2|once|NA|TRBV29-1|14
TGCAGCGTTGTCAGTTGGGGGGGAAACTATGGCTACACCTTC
CSVVSWGGNYGYTF
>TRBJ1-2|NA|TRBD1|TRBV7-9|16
TGTGCCAGCAGCCCCTTTTCGGGACAGGGGAACTATGGCTACACCTTC
CASSPFSGQGNYGYTF
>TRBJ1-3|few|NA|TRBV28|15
TGTGCCAGCAGTTTCCGACTAGGGTCTGGAAACACCATATATTTT
CASSFRLGSGNTIYF
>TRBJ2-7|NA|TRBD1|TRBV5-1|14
TGCGCCAGCAGCTGGACAGGGGGGGCCTACGAGCAGTACTTC
CASSWTGGAYEQYF
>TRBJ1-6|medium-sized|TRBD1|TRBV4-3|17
TGCGCCAGCAGCCAATCCGGGACAGGACAAAATAATTCACCCCTCCACTTT
CASSQSGTGQNNSPLHF
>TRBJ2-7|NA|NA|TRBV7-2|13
TGTGCCAGCAGCCGCGGTCCCTCCTACGAGCAGTACTTC
CASSRGPSYEQYF
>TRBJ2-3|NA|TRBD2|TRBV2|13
TGTGCCAGACTAGCGGGAGTCGGGGATACGCAGTATTTT
CARLAGVGDTQYF
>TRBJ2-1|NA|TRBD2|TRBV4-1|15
TGCGCCAGCAGCCCCACTAGCGGAGAATACAATGAGCAGTTCTTC
CASSPTSGEYNEQFF
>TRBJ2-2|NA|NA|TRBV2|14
TGTGCCAGCAGTGGAGGGCTCAACACCGGGGAGCTGTTTTTT
CASSGGLNTGELFF
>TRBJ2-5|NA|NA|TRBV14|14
TGTGCCAGCAGCCAATATTACTTGCAAGAGACCCAGTACTTC
CASSQYYLQETQYF
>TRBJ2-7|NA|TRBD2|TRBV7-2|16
TGTGCCAGCAGCTTTAGCGGGTCGGCTCAAAGCTACGAGCAGTACTTC
CASSFSGSAQSYEQYF
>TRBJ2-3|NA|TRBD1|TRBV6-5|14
TGTGCCAGCAGTCCCCTCCCGGGACAGGGGACGCAGTATTTT
CASSPLPGQGTQYF
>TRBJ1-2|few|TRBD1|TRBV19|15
TGTGCCAGTAGTATCCAGACAGGGGGCTATTATGGCTACACCTTC
CASSIQTGGYYGYTF
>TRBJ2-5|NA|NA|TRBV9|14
TGTGCCAGCAGCGTAGGTATGGGGCCGGAGACCCAGTACTTC
CASSVGMGPETQYF
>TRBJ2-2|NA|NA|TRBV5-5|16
TGTGCCAGCAGCTGGATTAGCGGAGCCCCCACCGGGGAGCTGTTTTTT
CASSWISGAPTGELFF
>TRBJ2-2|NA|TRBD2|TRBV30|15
TGTGCCTGGAACGGCCCGGGGGGGGCCCCGGGGGAGCTGTTTTTT
CAWNGPGGAPGELFF
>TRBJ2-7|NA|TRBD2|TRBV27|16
TGTGCCAGCAGTTTTTCGGGACTAGTAAGATTTAACGAGCAGTACTTC
CASSFSGLVRFNEQYF
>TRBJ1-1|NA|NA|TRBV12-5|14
TGTGCTAGTGGTTTGGAGACAGGTCTAACTGAAGCTTTCTTT
CASGLETGLTEAFF
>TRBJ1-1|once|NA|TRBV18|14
TGTGCCAGCTCATACCGACAGGAGAACACTGAAGCTTTCTTT
CASSYRQENTEAFF
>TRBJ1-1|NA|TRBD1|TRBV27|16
TGTGCCAGCAGTTCGAAAGACAGGGGGCGGAACACTGAAGCTTTCTTT
CASSSKDRGRNTEAFF
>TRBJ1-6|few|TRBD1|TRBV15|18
TGTGCCACCAGCAGAGATCGAGGGCAGGGGGTTTATAATTCACCCCTCCACTTT
CATSRDRGQGVYNSPLHF
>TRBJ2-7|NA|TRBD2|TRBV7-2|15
TGTGCCAGCAGCTTTCGTGGGGGGGGATCCTACGAGCAGTACTTC
CASSFRGGGSYEQYF
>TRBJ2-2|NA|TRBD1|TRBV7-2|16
TGTGCCAGCAGCTTTCGACAGGGGGCGGACACCGGGGAGCTGTTTTTT
CASSFRQGADTGELFF
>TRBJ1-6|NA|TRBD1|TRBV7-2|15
TGTGCCAGCAGCCCATTAACAGGGGGGAGTTCACCCCTCCACTTT
CASSPLTGGSSPLHF
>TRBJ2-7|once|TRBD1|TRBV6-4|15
TGTGCCAGCAGTGAAGGGACAGGGAGCTCCTACGAGCAGTACTTC
CASSEGTGSSYEQYF
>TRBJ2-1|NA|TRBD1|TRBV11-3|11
TGTGCCAGCACCACAGGGGCTGAGCAGTTCTTC
CASTTGAEQFF
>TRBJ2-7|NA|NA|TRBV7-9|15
TGTTCCAGCAGTCCGACAGGCTTGATCTCCTACGAGCAGTACTTC
CSSSPTGLISYEQYF
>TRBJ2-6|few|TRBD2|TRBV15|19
TGTGCCACCAGCAGCCCCACTAGCGGGGGCTTATCTGGGGCCAACGTCCTGACTTTC
CATSSPTSGGLSGANVLTF
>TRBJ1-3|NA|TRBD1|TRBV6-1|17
TGTGCCAGCAGTGAACTCACAGGGGGCTTATCATCGAACACCATATATTTT
CASSELTGGLSSNTIYF
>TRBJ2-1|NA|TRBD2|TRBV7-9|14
TGTGCCAGCAGCTCTAGCGGGGCTAACAATGAGCAGTTCTTC
CASSSSGANNEQFF
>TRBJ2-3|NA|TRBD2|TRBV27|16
TGTGCCAGCGCTACCCGAGGGGCTAGCGGGAGAGATACGCAGTATTTT
CASATRGASGRDTQYF
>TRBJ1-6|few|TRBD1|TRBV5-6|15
TGTGCCAGCAGCCTGAGGACAGGGAACAATTCACCCCTCCACTTT
CASSLRTGNNSPLHF
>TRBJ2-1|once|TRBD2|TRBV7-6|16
TGTGCCAGCAGTTATCTAGCGGGGAACTCCTACAATGAGCAGTTCTTC
CASSYLAGNSYNEQFF
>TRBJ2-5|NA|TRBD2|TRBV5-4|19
TGTGCCAGCAGCCCACCGCCGGGGCTACTAGCGGGGGTACAAGAGACCCAGTACTTC
CASSPPPGLLAGVQETQYF
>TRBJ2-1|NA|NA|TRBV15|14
TGTGCCACCACCCCCGAACGGGTACAACTTGAGCAGTTCTTC
CATTPERVQLEQFF
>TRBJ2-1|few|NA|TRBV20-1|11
TGCAGTGCTAGTGGGCCTCCCGGGCAGTTCTTC
CSASGPPGQFF
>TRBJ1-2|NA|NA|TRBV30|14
TGTGCCTGGAGTTTCCAGGGCGAAGGCTATGGCTACACCTTC
CAWSFQGEGYGYTF
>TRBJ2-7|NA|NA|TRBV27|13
TGTGCCACGGCCCGAGCAGGGGCCTACGAGCAGTACTTC
CATARAGAYEQYF
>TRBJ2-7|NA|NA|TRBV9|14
TGTGCCAGCAGCGTAGCATCGCTAGGCCACGAGCAGTACTTC
CASSVASLGHEQYF
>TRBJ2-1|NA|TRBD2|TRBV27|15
TGTGCCAGCAGTCTGGGCGGGAGTTGGAACAATGAGCAGTTCTTC
CASSLGGSWNNEQFF
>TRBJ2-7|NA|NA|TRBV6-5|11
TGTGCCAGCAGTTACGGGACAGAGCAGTACTTC
CASSYGTEQYF
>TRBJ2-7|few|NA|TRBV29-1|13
TGCAGCGCTCTGACCGGGACATCCTACGAGCAGTACTTC
CSALTGTSYEQYF
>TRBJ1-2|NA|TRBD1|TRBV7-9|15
TGTGCCAGCAGCCCAAACAGGGGGTATTTGTATGGCTACACCTTC
CASSPNRGYLYGYTF